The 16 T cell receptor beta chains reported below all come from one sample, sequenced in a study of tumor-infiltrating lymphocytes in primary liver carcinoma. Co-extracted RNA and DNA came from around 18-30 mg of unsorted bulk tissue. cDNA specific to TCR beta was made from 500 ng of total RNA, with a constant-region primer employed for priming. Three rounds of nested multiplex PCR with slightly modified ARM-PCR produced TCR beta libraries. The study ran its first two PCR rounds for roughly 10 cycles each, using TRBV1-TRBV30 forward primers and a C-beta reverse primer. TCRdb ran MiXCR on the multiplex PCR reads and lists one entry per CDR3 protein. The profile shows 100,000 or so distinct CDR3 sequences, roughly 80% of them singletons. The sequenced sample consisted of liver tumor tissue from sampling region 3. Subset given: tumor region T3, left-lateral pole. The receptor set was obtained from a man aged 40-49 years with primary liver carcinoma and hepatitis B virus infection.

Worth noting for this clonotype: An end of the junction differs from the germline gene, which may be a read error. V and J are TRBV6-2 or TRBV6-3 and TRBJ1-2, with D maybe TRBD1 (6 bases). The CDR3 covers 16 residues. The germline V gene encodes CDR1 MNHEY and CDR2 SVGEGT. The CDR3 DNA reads TGTGCCAGTAGTTACTTCCCGGACAGTCTTCTATTAGGCCACACCTTC. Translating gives CASSYFPDSLLLGHTF.

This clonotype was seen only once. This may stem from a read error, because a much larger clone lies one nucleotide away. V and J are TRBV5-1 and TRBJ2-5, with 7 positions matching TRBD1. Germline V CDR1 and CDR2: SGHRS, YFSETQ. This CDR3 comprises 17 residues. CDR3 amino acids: CGSSFSLQVTGRETQYF. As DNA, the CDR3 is TGCGGCAGCAGCTTTTCTCTACAAGTGACAGGGCGCGAGACCCAGTACTTC.

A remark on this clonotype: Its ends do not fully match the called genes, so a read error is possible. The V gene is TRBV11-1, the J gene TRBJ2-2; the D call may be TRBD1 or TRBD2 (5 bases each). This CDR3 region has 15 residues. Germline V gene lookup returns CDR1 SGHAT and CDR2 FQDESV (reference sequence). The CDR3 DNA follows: TGTGTCAGCAGTTATACAGGACCTTTCTCCGGGGAACTGTTTTTT. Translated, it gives CVSSYTGPFSGELFF. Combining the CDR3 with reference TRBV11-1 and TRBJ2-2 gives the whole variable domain EAEVAQSPRYKITEKSQAVAFWCDPISGHATLYWYRQILGQGPELLVQFQDESVVDDSQLPKDRFSAERLKGVDSTLKIQPAELGDSAMYLCVSSYTGPFSGELFFGEGSRLTVL.

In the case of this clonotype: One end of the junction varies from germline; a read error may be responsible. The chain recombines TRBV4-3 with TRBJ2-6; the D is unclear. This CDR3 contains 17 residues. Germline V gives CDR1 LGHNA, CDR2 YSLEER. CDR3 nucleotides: TGCGCCAGTAGCCAAGATGAGTTCCTCTCTGGGGCCAACGTCCTGACTTTC. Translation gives CASSQDEFLSGANVLTF.

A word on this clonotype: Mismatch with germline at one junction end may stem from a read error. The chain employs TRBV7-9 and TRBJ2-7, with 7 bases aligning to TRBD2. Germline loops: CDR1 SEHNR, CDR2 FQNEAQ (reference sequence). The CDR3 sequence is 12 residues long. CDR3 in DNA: TGTGCAAGCAACCGGGCGGGGGACGAGCAGTACTTC. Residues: CASNRAGDEQYF.

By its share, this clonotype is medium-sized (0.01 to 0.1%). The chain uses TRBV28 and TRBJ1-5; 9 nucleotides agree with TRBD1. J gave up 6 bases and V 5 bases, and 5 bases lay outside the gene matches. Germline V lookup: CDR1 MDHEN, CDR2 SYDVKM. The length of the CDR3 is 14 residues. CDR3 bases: TGTGCCAGCAGTCTACAGGGGGCCACTCAGCCCCAGCATTTT. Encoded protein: CASSLQGATQPQHF.

For the CDR3, the DNA is TGCAGCGTTGGACCCATCGGGGAGCTGTTTTTT. The encoded protein is CSVGPIGELFF. The chain combines TRBV29-1 with TRBJ2-2, with D uncertain. The CDR3 runs to 11 residues. The germline CDR1 and CDR2 sequences are SQVTM and ANQGSEA. The germline V and J ends were trimmed by 4 bases and 7 bases, with 7 bases remaining between them.

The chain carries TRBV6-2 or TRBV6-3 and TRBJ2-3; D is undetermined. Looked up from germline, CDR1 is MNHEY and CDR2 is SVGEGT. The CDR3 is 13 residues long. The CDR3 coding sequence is TGTACCATAATAGGTTCGGGCACAGATACGCAGTATTTT. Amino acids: CTIIGSGTDTQYF.

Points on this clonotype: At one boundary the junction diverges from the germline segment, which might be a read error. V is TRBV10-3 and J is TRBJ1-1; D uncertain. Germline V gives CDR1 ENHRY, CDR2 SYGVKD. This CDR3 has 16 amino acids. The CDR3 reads CAIRGRSHGLNSEAFF. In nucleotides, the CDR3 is TGTGCCATCAGGGGGAGGTCACATGGGTTGAACTCTGAAGCTTTCTTT.

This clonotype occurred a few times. The CDR3 loop is CSVPAGGVVTQYF. DNA of the CDR3: TGCAGTGTCCCAGCGGGAGGTGTCGTTACGCAGTATTTT. The chain joins TRBV20-1 to TRBJ2-3; 9 nucleotides match TRBD2. CDR1 is DFQATT and CDR2 is SNEGSKA in the germline V gene (reference sequence). This CDR3 is built from 13 residues. The V segment lost 7 bases and the J segment 8 bases; nucleotides outside the gene matches: 10.

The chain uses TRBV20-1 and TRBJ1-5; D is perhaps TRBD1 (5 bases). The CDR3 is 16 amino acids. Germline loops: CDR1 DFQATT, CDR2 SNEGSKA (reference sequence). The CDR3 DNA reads TGCATTGTTGCCCGGGGGAAATGGTTAAGCAATCAGCCCCAGCATTTT. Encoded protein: CIVARGKWLSNQPQHF.

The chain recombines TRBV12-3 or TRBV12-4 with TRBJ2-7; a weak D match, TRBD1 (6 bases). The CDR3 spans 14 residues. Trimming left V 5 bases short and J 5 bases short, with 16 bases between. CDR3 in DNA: TGTGCCAGCAGTCAGGGACAAGGCAACAACGAGCAGTACTTC. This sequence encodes CASSQGQGNNEQYF.

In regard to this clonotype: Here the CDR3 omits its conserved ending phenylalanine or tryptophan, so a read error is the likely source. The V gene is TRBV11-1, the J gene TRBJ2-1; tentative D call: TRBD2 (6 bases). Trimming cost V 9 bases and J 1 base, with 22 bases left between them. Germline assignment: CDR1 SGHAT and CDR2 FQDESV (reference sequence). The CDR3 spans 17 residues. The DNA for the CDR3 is TGTGCCAGTTGCTCTCCTTCGAGTAGCGGATCCTACAATGAGCAGTTCCTC. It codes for CASCSPSSSGSYNEQFL.

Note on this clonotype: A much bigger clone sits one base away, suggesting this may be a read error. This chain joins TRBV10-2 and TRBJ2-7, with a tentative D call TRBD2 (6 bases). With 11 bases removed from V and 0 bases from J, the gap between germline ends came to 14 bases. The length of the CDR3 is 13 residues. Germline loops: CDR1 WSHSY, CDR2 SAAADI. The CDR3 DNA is TGCGCCGGCACGCGGGGCATCTCCTACGAGCAGTACTTC. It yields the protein CAGTRGISYEQYF.

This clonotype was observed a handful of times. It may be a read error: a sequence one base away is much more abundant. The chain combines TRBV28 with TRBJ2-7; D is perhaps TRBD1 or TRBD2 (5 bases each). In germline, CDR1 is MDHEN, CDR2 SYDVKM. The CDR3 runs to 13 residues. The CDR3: CVSTPGQSYEQYF. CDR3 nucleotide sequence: TGTGTCAGCACCCCGGGGCAATCCTACGAGCAGTACTTC.

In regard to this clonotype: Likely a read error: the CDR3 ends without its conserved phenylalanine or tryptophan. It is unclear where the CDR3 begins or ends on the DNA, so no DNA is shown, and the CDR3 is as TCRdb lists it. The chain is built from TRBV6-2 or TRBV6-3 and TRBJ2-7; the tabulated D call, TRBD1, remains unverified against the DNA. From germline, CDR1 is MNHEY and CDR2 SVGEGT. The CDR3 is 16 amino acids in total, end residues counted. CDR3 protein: CASSSGRSRSSYEQYL.